This T cell receptor beta chain emerged from a study of cytomegalovirus exposure and HLA in healthy donors. PCR involved 60 Vbeta and 13 Jbeta primers. TCRdb's table, derived via immunoSEQ multiplex PCR, lists solely in-frame clones and lacks some. The sample has 180,000 or so clones, 80% to 90% seen once; the top ten hold approximately 8.5%. V lost 0 bases and J lost 4, with 10 bases in between. CDR1 is SGHDN and CDR2 is FVKESK in the germline V gene. The CDR3 contains 15 residues. Overall study findings and caveats: The authors enumerated 150 to 200 TCR beta chains as linked to cytomegalovirus. The study dropped some indistinguishable V segments, TRBV6-2 and TRBV6-3 among them. TCR beta chain V- and J-gene trimming was linked, in a later analysis, to a missense variant in DCLRE1C.

About this clone itself: Its antigen is unidentified.

J is TRBJ1-3 and V is TRBV14; D gene uncertain. Specimen: PBMCs. The source is a man aged 18 to 29 in good health and CMV-seropositive. The CDR3 region is CASSQDGGWGNTIYF. In nucleotides, the CDR3 is TGTGCCAGCAGCCAAGATGGAGGTTGGGGAAACACCATATATTTT. Looking up the rest from reference TRBV14 and TRBJ1-3 gives the full variable domain: EAGVTQFPSHSVIEKGQTVTLRCDPISGHDNLYWYRRVMGKEIKFLLHFVKESKQDESGMPNNRFLAERTGGTYSTLKVQPAELEDSGVYFCASSQDGGWGNTIYFGEGSWLTVV.